This T cell receptor (beta chain) comes out of a study of shared clonotypes between healthy human individuals. The CDR3 totals 15 residues. Trimming removed 5 bases at V and 0 bases at J, with 10 bases between. Germline CDR1 LNHNV, CDR2 YYDKDF (reference sequence). Cells designated naive CD8 were CD45RO-negative and were positively selected for CCR7, with terminally differentiated effector memory CD45RA+ cells excluded. Data came from immunoSEQ multiplex PCR; TCRdb stores just in-frame clones and leaves some out. The sample records roughly 2.1 million clones, 90% to 95% being singletons. This TCR came from a man in his late teens or twenties in good health. Some clones in this sample may be carry-over from other donors' samples. This rearrangement joins TRBV15 to TRBJ1-4, with no clear D. The specimen sequenced was naive CD8+ T cells from PBMCs. CDR3: CATSGEGATNEKLFF. CDR3 DNA: TGTGCCACCAGCGGGGAAGGAGCAACTAATGAAAAACTGTTTTTT.